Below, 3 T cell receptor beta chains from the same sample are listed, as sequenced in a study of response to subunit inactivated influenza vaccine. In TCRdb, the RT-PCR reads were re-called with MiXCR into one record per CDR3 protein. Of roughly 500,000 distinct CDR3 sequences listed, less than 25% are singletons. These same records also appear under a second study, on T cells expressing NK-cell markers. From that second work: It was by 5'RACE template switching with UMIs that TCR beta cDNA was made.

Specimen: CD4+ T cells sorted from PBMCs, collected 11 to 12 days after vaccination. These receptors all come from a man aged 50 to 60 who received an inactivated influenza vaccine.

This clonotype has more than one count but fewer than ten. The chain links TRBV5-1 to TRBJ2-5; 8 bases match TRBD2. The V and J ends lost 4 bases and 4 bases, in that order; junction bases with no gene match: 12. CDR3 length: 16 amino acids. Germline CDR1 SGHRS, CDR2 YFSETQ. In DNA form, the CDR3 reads TGCGCCAGCAGCGCTACCCCCGGGACTAGGGCAGAGACCCAGTACTTC. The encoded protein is CASSATPGTRAETQYF. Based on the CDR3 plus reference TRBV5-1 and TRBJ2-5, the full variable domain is KAGVTQTPRYLIKTRGQQVTLSCSPISGHRSVSWYQQTPGQGLQFLFEYFSETQRNKGNFPGRFSGRQFSNSRSEMNVSTLELGDSALYLCASSATPGTRAETQYFGPGTRLLVL.

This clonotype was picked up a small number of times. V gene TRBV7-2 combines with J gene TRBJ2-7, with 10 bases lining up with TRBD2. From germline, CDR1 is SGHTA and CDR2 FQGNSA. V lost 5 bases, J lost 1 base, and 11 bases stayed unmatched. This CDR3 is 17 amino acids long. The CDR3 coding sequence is TGTGCCAGCAGCAGAAGTAGCGGGGGGACGCATTCCTACGAGCAGTACTTC. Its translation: CASSRSSGGTHSYEQYF.

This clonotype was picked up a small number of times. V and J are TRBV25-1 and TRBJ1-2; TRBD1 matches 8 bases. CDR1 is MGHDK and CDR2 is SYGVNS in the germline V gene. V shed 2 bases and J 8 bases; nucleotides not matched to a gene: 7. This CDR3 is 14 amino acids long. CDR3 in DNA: TGTGCCAGCAGTGAAGGACAGGGCGCATGGGGCTACACCTTC. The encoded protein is CASSEGQGAWGYTF.